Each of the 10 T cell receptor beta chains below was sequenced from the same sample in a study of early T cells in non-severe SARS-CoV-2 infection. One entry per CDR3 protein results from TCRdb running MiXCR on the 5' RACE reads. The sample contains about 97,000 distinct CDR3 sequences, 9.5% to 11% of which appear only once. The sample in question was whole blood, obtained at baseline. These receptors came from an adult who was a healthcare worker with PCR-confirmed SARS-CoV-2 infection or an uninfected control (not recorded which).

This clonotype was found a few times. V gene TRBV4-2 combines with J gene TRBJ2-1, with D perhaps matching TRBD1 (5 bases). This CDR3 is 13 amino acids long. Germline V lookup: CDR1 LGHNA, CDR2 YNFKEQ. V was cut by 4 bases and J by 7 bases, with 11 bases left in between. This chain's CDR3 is CASSLRRGNEQFF. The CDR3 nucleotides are TGTGCCAGCAGCCTTAGAAGGGGAAATGAGCAGTTCTTC.

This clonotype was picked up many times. The CDR3 DNA is TGTGCCAGCAGCTTAATAGGGGGCCTCAACAATGAGCAGTTCTTC. Protein sequence: CASSLIGGLNNEQFF. This chain links TRBV7-3 with TRBJ2-1; TRBD1 agrees at 7 bases. J lost 5 bases, V lost 1 base, and 5 bases had no gene match. This CDR3 is 15 amino acids long. Germline V lookup: CDR1 SGHTA, CDR2 FQGTGA.

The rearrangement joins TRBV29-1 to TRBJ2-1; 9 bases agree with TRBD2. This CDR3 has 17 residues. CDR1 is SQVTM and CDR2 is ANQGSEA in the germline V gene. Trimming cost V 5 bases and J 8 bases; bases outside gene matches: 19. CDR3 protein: CSVSQGKRLAGTDEQFF. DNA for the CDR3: TGCAGCGTTTCACAGGGGAAACGGCTAGCGGGAACGGATGAGCAGTTCTTC.

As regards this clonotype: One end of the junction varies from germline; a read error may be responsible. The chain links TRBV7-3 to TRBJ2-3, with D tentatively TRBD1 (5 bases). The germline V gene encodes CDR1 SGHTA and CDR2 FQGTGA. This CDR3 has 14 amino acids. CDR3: CASSLGPSTGTQYF. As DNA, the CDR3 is TGTGCCAGCAGCTTGGGGCCCAGCACAGGTACGCAGTATTTT.

The CDR3 DNA is TGTGCCAGCAGCCATACTAGCGGTGAGTCCTACGAGCAGTACTTC. This codes for CASSHTSGESYEQYF. The chain employs TRBV6-5 and TRBJ2-7, with 8 positions matching TRBD2. Germline V lookup: CDR1 MNHEY, CDR2 SVGAGI. The CDR3 spans 15 residues. Trimming at V came to 6 bases and at J to 1 base, leaving 8 bases not matched to a gene.

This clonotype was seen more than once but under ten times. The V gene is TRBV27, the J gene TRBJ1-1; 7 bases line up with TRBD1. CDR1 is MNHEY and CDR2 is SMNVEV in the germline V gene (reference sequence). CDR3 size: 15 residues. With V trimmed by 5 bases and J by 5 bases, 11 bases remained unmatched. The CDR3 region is CASSAKQGFGTEAFF. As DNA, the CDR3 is TGTGCCAGCAGTGCTAAACAGGGGTTCGGAACTGAAGCTTTCTTT.

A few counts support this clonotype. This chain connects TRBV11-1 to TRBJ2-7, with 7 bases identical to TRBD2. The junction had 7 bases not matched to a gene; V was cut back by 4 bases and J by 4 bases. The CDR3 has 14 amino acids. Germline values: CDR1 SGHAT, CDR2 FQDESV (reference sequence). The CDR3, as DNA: TGTGCCAGCAGCTACACGGCGGGGGTTTACGAGCAGTACTTC. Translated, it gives CASSYTAGVYEQYF. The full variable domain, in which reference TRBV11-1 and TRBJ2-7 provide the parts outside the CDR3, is EAEVAQSPRYKITEKSQAVAFWCDPISGHATLYWYRQILGQGPELLVQFQDESVVDDSQLPKDRFSAERLKGVDSTLKIQPAELGDSAMYLCASSYTAGVYEQYFGPGTRLTVT.

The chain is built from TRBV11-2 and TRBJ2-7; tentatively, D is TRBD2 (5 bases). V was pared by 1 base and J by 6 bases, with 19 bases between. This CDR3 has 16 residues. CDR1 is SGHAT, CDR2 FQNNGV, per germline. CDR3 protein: CASSLALAESLPEQYF. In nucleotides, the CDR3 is TGTGCCAGCAGCTTAGCGCTAGCAGAGAGTTTGCCCGAGCAGTACTTC.

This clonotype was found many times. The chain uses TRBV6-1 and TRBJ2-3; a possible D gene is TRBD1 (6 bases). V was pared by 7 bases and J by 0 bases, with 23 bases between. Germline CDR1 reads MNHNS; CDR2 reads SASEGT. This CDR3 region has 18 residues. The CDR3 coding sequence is TGTGCCAGCATCCTCCTGTCCCCAGGGGCCTCCAGCACAGATACGCAGTATTTT. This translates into CASILLSPGASSTDTQYF.

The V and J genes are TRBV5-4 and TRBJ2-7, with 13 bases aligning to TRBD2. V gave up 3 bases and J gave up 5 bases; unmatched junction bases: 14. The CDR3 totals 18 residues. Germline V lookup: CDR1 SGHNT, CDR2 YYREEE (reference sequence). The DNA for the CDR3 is TGTGCCAGCAGCTCGGGAGGGACTAGCGGGGCCCTCGGGAACGAGCAGTACTTC. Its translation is CASSSGGTSGALGNEQYF.